The sequence of this TCR beta chain was determined in a study of T cells in Graves' hyperthyroidism and ophthalmopathy. Germline values: CDR1 KGHDR, CDR2 SFDVKD. This CDR3 region has 14 residues. Between the trimmed V and J ends, which lost 5 bases and 2 bases, there was a span of 11 bases. Amplification targeted TCR beta CDR3 regions from RNA transcripts. Researchers ran a first-round RT-PCR on the TCR CDR3 using the HTBI primer set. From the multiplex PCR reads, TCRdb called clonotypes with MiXCR, one entry per CDR3 protein. The sample carries hundreds of thousands of distinct CDR3 sequences, 14% recorded once.

This chain joins TRBV24-1 and TRBJ2-5; D might be TRBD2 (6 bases). The receptor comes from a woman under 30 with Graves' hyperthyroidism. The sequenced sample was blood. The CDR3 here is CATSVSGRQETQYF. The CDR3 bases are TGTGCCACCAGTGTAAGCGGGCGGCAAGAGACCCAGTACTTC.